This TCR beta chain was found in a study of naive and memory T cell subsets. Sample treatment: skin biopsy from PPD injection site in Mantoux-positive individual. The library had UMIs added by 3' ligation of an oligonucleotide to TCR cDNA. Individuals with a positive Mantoux test gave biopsies from PPD-injected skin. CDR1 is SGHVS and CDR2 is FQNEAQ in the germline V gene. The V end lost 0 bases, the J end lost 5 bases, and 10 bases lay between the germline ends. This CDR3 spans 14 amino acids. The sample holds many counts of this clonotype. Its antigen is as yet unknown. Four PCR rounds used nested alpha and beta constant region primers plus the SP2 primer. Blood and skin TCR RNA was reverse transcribed with alpha and beta constant primers. TCRdb ran MiXCR on the UMI-ligation and nested PCR reads and lists one entry per CDR3 protein. This table holds 30,000 to 35,000 distinct CDR3 sequences, under 8.5% found once.

General study results and limits: TCR transcript changes with activation or differentiation may affect this RNA method.

The TCR originated in an adult in good health. The sample consisted of skin, taken from a tuberculin skin test site. The rearrangement joins TRBV7-8 to TRBJ1-1, with a weak D call TRBD1 (5 bases). The CDR3 loop reads CASSLASRDTEAFF. The CDR3 DNA reads TGTGCCAGCAGCTTAGCGTCCAGGGATACTGAAGCTTTCTTT. Drawing the rest from reference TRBV7-8 and TRBJ1-1, the complete variable domain is GAGVSQSPRYKVAKRGQDVALRCDPISGHVSLFWYQQALGQGPEFLTYFQNEAQLDKSGLPSDRFFAERPEGSVSTLKIQRTQQEDSAVYLCASSLASRDTEAFFGQGTRLTVV.